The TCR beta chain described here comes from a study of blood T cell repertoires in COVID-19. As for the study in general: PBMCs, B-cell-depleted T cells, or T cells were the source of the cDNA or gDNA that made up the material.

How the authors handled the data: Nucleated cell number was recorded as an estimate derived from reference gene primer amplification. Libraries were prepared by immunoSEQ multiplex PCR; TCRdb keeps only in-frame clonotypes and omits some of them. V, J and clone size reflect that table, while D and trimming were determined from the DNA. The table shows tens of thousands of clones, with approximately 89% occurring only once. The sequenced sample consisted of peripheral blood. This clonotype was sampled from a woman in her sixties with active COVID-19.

The CDR3 nucleotides are TGTGCCAGCAGCTTTGTACTAGCGGGGGGTCGTGAGCAGTTCTTC. This codes for CASSFVLAGGREQFF. The chain is built from TRBV7-2 and TRBJ2-1, with 12 bases identical to TRBD2. V lost 3 bases, J lost 9 bases, and 6 bases stayed unmatched. The CDR3 extends over 15 amino acids. Per germline, CDR1 SGHTA and CDR2 FQGNSA.